Listed here are 14 T cell receptor beta chains from one sample, sequenced in a study of T cell repertoires in cytomegalovirus infection. One entry per CDR3 protein, called by TCRdb with MiXCR from the reads. This table holds around 260,000 distinct CDR3 sequences, roughly 9.1% found once. Material: PBMCs. The receptors here all came from a human donor in good health (CMV status not recorded). Some clones in this sample may be carry-over from other donors' samples.

There are many counts of this clonotype. The gene calls are TRBV7-2 and TRBJ1-1; 8 bases fit TRBD1. J gave up 3 bases and V 5 bases, and 8 bases lay outside the gene matches. This CDR3 comprises 15 residues. Germline V gene sequence: CDR1 SGHTA, CDR2 FQGNSA. The CDR3 sequence: CASSPRTGLDTEAFF. In nucleotides, the CDR3 is TGTGCCAGCAGCCCTAGGACAGGGCTCGACACTGAAGCTTTCTTT.

This clonotype was found many times. The chain is built from TRBV29-1 and TRBJ2-3; tentatively, D is TRBD2 (6 bases). The CDR3 is 13 residues long. Between the trimmed V and J ends, which lost 7 bases and 2 bases, there was a span of 13 bases. Germline CDR1 reads SQVTM; CDR2 reads ANQGSEA. The CDR3 DNA is TGCAGCGCCCCTAGCGATCTCACAGATACGCAGTATTTT. It codes for CSAPSDLTDTQYF.

This clonotype was counted ten times or more. The chain carries TRBV7-8 and TRBJ1-2; possible D gene TRBD1, 6 bases. The V gene lost 3 bases and the J gene lost 5 bases, with 16 bases spanning the gap. This CDR3 is built from 15 residues. Germline assignment: CDR1 SGHVS and CDR2 FQNEAQ. The CDR3 DNA follows: TGTGCCAGCAGCTTCAGGGACACAGGTGTATATGGCTACACCTTC. This encodes CASSFRDTGVYGYTF.

This clonotype was detected ten times or more. The rearrangement joins TRBV30 to TRBJ2-7; no reliable D call. Germline V gene lookup returns CDR1 GTSNPN and CDR2 SVGIG (reference sequence). The CDR3 contains 11 residues. V was pared by 0 bases and J by 3 bases, with 3 bases between. As DNA, the CDR3 is TGTGCCTGGAGTGTCGGCTACGAGCAGTACTTC. Amino acid sequence: CAWSVGYEQYF.

In its sample, this clonotype was seen many times. The rearrangement uses TRBV7-2 and TRBJ2-7, with unresolved D. The CDR3 length is 13 residues. V was trimmed by 1 base and J by 5 bases, leaving 9 bases between them. Germline V gene sequence: CDR1 SGHTA, CDR2 FQGNSA. The CDR3 nucleotides are TGTGCCAGCAGCTTAGAGAAAGTACACGAGCAGTACTTC. Its protein product is CASSLEKVHEQYF.

This clonotype appeared a few times. The chain uses TRBV11-2 and TRBJ1-1, with 7 bases fitting TRBD1. CDR1 is SGHAT and CDR2 is FQNNGV in the germline V gene. The CDR3 has 15 amino acids. The ends lost 5 bases at V and 1 base at J; junction bases unmatched: 7. CDR3 protein: CASSPARTGNTEAFF. The CDR3 nucleotides are TGTGCCAGCAGCCCCGCCCGGACAGGGAACACTGAAGCTTTCTTT.

The chain couples TRBV5-6 to TRBJ2-1, with 14 bases aligning to TRBD2. Per germline, CDR1 SGHDT and CDR2 YYEEEE. Germline trimming cut 4 bases from V and 5 bases from J; bases unmatched to any gene: 5. The CDR3 runs to 16 residues. In nucleotides, the CDR3 is TGTGCCAGCAGCGAGGGACTAGCGGGAGCAAACAATGAGCAGTTCTTC. This codes for CASSEGLAGANNEQFF.

There are many counts of this clonotype. V usage is TRBV11-3 and J usage is TRBJ2-2; D gene unclear. V lost 1 base and J 1 base, leaving 4 bases between the germline ends. The germline V gene encodes CDR1 SGHNT and CDR2 YENEEA. The CDR3 is 14 residues long. DNA for the CDR3: TGTGCCAGCAGCTTAGCCCAGAACACCGGGGAGCTGTTTTTT. This gives the protein CASSLAQNTGELFF.

This clonotype was detected only a few times. Germline and junction disagree at one end, which may indicate a read error. The chain combines TRBV28 with TRBJ1-1; D call uncertain. The CDR3 is 13 residues long. Germline CDR1 reads MDHEN; CDR2 reads SYDVKM. Here the CDR3 reads CANSPPGYTEAFF. The CDR3 coding sequence is TGTGCCAACAGTCCCCCCGGGTACACTGAAGCTTTCTTT. Variable domain in full (rest from reference TRBV28 and TRBJ1-1): DVKVTQSSRYLVKRTGEKVFLECVQDMDHENMFWYRQDPGLGLRLIYFSYDVKMKEKGDIPEGYSVSREKKERFSLILESASTNQTSMYLCANSPPGYTEAFFGQGTRLTVV.

In regard to this clonotype: Just one base apart from a much larger clone, this may be a read error. The rearrangement uses TRBV7-8 and TRBJ2-1; D gene ambiguous. The J call is uncertain, as TRBJ2-7 better fits the DNA end. The CDR3 contains 13 residues. Germline CDR1 reads SGHVS; CDR2 reads FQNEAQ. The CDR3 sequence: CASSLGTYNEQYF. CDR3 in DNA: TGTGCCAGCAGCCTGGGTACCTACAATGAGCAGTACTTC.

This clonotype was seen repeatedly, ten times or more. The chain joins TRBV5-1 to TRBJ2-1; no clear D. The V end lost 4 bases, the J end lost 4 bases, and 6 bases lay between the germline ends. Germline assignment: CDR1 SGHRS and CDR2 YFSETQ. There are 12 residues in the CDR3. Here the CDR3 reads CASSPNYNEQFF. CDR3 bases: TGCGCCAGCAGCCCCAATTACAATGAGCAGTTCTTC. Full variable domain (outside the CDR3, taken from reference TRBV5-1 and TRBJ2-1): KAGVTQTPRYLIKTRGQQVTLSCSPISGHRSVSWYQQTPGQGLQFLFEYFSETQRNKGNFPGRFSGRQFSNSRSEMNVSTLELGDSALYLCASSPNYNEQFFGPGTRLTVL.

V and J are TRBV19 and TRBJ1-1; a possible D gene is TRBD1 (5 bases). Trimming shortened V by 1 base and J by 2 bases, and 14 bases separated the two germline ends. From germline, CDR1 is LNHDA and CDR2 SQIVND (reference sequence). This CDR3 spans 16 amino acids. This CDR3 is CASSIGVGRGNTEAFF. For the CDR3, the DNA is TGTGCCAGTAGTATAGGGGTGGGGCGCGGAAACACTGAAGCTTTCTTT.

The table lists this clonotype with many counts. The chain carries TRBV7-9 and TRBJ2-5; TRBD1 might be the D (5 bases). Trimming removed 3 bases at V and 3 bases at J, with 14 bases between. CDR3 length equals 15 residues. Germline V gene lookup returns CDR1 SEHNR and CDR2 FQNEAQ (reference sequence). CDR3 amino acids: CASSFIRGLKETQYF. CDR3 in DNA: TGTGCCAGCAGCTTCATTAGGGGATTAAAAGAGACCCAGTACTTC.

This clonotype was recorded at least ten times. V usage is TRBV15 and J usage is TRBJ1-5; a possible D gene is TRBD1 (6 bases). Per the germline V gene, CDR1 is LNHNV and CDR2 is YYDKDF (reference sequence). V was trimmed by 5 bases and J by 7 bases, leaving 18 bases between them. The CDR3 runs to 15 residues. In DNA form, the CDR3 reads TGTGCCACCAGCTCCCAACAGGGACGGGACCAGCCCCAGCATTTT. It yields the protein CATSSQQGRDQPQHF.